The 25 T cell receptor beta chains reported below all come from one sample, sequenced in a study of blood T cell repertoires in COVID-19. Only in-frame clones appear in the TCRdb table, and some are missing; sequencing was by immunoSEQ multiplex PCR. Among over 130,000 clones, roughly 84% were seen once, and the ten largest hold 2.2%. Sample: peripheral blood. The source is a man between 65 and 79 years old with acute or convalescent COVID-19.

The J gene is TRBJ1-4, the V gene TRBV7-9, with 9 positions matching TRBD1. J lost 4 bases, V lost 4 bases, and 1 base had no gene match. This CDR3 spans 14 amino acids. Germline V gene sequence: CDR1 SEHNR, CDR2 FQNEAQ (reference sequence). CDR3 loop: CASSSTGGNEKLFF. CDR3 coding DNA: TGTGCCAGCAGCTCGACAGGGGGTAATGAAAAACTGTTTTTT.

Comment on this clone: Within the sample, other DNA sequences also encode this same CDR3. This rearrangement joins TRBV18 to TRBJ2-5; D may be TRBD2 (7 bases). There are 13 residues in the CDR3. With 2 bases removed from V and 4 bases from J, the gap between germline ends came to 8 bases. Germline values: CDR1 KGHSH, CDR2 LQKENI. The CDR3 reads CASSPRGGETQYF. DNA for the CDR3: TGTGCCAGCTCACCAAGGGGGGGAGAGACCCAGTACTTC.

CDR3 nucleotides: TGTGCCAGCACTAAGGGAGCAGATAGCAATCAGCCCCAGCATTTT. Its protein product is CASTKGADSNQPQHF. The chain couples TRBV6-5 to TRBJ1-5; D not resolved. Trimming took 7 bases from V and 0 from J, leaving 13 bases between them. Germline V gene lookup returns CDR1 MNHEY and CDR2 SVGAGI. This CDR3 has 15 residues.

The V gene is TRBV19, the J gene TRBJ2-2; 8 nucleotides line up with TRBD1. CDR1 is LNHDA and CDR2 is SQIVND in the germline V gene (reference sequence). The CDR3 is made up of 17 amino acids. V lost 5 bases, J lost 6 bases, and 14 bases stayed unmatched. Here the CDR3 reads CASSPGQGSAVPGELFF. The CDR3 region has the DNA TGTGCCAGTAGTCCAGGACAGGGTAGCGCGGTGCCCGGGGAGCTGTTTTTT.

CDR3 bases: TGTGCCAGCAGTACCCGTAACAGGGGGGGAAGCAATGAGCAGTTCTTC. Protein sequence: CASSTRNRGGSNEQFF. J is TRBJ2-1 and V is TRBV28; D perhaps matches TRBD1 (8 bases). In germline, CDR1 is MDHEN, CDR2 SYDVKM. V was pared by 5 bases and J by 6 bases, with 20 bases between. The length of the CDR3 is 16 residues.

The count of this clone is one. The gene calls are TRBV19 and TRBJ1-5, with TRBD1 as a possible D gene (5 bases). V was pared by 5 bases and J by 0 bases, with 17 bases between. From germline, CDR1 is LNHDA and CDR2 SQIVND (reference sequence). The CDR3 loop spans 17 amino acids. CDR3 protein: CASSPQFGGGSNQPQHF. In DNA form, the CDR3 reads TGTGCCAGTAGTCCCCAGTTTGGCGGGGGTAGCAATCAGCCCCAGCATTTT.

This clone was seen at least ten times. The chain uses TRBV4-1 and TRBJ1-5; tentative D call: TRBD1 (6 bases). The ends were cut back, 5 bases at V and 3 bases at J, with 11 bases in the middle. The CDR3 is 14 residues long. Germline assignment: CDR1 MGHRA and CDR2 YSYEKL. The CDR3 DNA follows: TGCGCCAGCAGCGGACGGACAGTCAATCAGCCCCAGCATTTT. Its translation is CASSGRTVNQPQHF.

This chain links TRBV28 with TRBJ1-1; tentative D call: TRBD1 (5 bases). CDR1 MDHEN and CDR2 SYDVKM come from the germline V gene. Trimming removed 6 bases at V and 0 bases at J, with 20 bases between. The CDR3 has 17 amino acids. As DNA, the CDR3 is TGTGCCAGCAGCCCTCCCGCCCCCAGGGTTCTGAACACTGAAGCTTTCTTT. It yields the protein CASSPPAPRVLNTEAFF.

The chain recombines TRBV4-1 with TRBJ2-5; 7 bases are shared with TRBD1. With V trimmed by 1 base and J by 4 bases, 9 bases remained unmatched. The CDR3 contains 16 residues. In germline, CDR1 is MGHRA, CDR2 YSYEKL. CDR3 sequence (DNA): TGCGCCAGCAGCCAAGCTTCGACAGGGATTAGAGAGACCCAGTACTTC. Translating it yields CASSQASTGIRETQYF.

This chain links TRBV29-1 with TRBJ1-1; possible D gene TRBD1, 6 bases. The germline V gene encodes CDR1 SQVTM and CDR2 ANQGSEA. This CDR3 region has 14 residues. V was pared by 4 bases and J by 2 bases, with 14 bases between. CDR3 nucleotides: TGCAGCGTTGCGGAGGACAGAGGCAACACTGAAGCTTTCTTT. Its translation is CSVAEDRGNTEAFF. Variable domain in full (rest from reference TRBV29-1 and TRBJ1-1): SAVISQKPSRDICQRGTSLTIQCQVDSQVTMMFWYRQQPGQSLTLIATANQGSEATYESGFVIDKFPISRPNLTFSTLTVSNMSPEDSSIYLCSVAEDRGNTEAFFGQGTRLTVV.

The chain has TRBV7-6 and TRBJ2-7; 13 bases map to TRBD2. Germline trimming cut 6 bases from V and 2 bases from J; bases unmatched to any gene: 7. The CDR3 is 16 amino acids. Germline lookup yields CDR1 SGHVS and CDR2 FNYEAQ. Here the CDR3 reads CASSRLAGGDTYEQYF. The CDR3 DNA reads TGTGCCAGCAGTCGACTAGCGGGAGGAGATACCTACGAGCAGTACTTC.

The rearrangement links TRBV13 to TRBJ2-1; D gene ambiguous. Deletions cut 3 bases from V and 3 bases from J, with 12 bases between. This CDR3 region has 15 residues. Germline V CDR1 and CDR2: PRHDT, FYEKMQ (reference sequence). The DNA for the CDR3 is TGTGCCAGCAGCTTGAGGCGCGGAGTCTACAATGAGCAGTTCTTC. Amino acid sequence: CASSLRRGVYNEQFF.

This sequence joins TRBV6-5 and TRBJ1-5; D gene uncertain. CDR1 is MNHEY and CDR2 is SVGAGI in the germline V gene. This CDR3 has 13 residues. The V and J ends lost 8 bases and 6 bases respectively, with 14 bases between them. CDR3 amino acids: CASGLQSGQPQHF. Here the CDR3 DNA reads TGTGCCAGCGGGTTACAGAGTGGTCAGCCCCAGCATTTT.

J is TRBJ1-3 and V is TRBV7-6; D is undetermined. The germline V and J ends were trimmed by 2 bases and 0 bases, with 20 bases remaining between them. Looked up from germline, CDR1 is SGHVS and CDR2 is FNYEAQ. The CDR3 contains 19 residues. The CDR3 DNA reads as TGTGCCAGCAGCTTATCCGTCTCCTACTCCCTTTTCTCTGGAAACACCATATATTTT. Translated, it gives CASSLSVSYSLFSGNTIYF.

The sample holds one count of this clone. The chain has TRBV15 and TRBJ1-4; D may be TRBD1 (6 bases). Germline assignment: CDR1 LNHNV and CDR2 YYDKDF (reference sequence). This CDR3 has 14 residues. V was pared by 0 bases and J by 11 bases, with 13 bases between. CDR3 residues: CATSRDVQGGKLFF. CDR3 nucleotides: TGTGCCACCAGCAGAGATGTACAGGGTGGGAAACTGTTTTTT.

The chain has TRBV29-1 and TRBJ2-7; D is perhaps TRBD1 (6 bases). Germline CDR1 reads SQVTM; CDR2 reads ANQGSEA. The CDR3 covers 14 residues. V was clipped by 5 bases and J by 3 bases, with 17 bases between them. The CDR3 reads CSVSPDSWGYEQYF. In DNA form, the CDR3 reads TGCAGCGTTTCCCCGGACAGTTGGGGCTACGAGCAGTACTTC.

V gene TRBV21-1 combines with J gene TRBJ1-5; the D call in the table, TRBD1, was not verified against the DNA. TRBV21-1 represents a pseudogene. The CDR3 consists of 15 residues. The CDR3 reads CASGWGRGCNQPQHF. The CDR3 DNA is TGTGCCAGCGGATGGGGCAGGGGGTGCAATCAGCCCCAGCATTTT.

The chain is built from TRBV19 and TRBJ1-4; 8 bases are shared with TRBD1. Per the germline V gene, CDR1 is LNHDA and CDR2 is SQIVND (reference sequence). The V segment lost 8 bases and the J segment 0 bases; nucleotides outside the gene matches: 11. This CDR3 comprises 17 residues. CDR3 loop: CASSDRGGETTNEKLFF. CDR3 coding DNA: TGTGCCAGTTCCGACAGGGGCGGAGAAACAACTAATGAAAAACTGTTTTTT.

This CDR3 reads CASSISGTGGAPGGYTF. The CDR3 bases are TGTGCCAGTAGTATTTCGGGGACAGGGGGCGCCCCCGGTGGCTACACCTTC. The chain links TRBV19 to TRBJ1-2; 12 nucleotides align to TRBD1. V trimming: 3 bases; J trimming: 7 bases; junction bases outside the gene matches: 12. CDR1 and CDR2 from the germline V gene are LNHDA and SQIVND (reference sequence). CDR3 size: 17 residues.

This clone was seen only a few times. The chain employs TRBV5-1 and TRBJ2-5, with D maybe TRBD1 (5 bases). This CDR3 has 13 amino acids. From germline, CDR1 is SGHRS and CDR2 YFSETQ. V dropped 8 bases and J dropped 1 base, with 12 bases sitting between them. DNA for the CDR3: TGCGCCAGTATGACAGACCCCCAAGAGACCCAGTACTTC. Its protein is CASMTDPQETQYF.

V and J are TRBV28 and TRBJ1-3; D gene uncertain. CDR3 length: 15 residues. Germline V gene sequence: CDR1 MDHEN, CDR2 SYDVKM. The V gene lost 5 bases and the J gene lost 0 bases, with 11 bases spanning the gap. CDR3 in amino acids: CASSRRGGSGNTIYF. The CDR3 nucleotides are TGTGCCAGCAGTCGACGAGGTGGCTCTGGAAACACCATATATTTT.

CDR3 loop: CASMGTSSGNTIYF. CDR3 sequence (DNA): TGTGCCAGCATGGGGACAAGCTCTGGAAACACCATATATTTT. The V and J genes are TRBV7-9 and TRBJ1-3, with a tentative D call TRBD1 (6 bases). The CDR3 sequence is 14 residues long. V was shortened by 7 bases and J by 0 bases, with 10 bases between the two germline ends. CDR1 is SEHNR and CDR2 is FQNEAQ in the germline V gene (reference sequence).

The CDR3 nucleotides read TGTGCCAGCAGCTTTAACAGGGACACTGAAGCTTTCTTT. This encodes CASSFNRDTEAFF. The gene calls are TRBV9 and TRBJ1-1, with a possible D match to TRBD1 (6 bases). Germline V CDR1 and CDR2: SGDLS, YYNGEE. V lost 4 bases and J lost 3, with 10 bases in between. The CDR3 has 13 amino acids.

The CDR3 DNA is TGTGCCAGCTCACCGGGCGGGAATCAGCCCCAGCATTTT. Translated: CASSPGGNQPQHF. This chain links TRBV18 with TRBJ1-5; D remains ambiguous. CDR1 and CDR2 (germline): KGHSH, LQKENI. The CDR3 covers 13 residues. The V gene lost 3 bases and the J gene lost 4 bases, with 7 bases spanning the gap.

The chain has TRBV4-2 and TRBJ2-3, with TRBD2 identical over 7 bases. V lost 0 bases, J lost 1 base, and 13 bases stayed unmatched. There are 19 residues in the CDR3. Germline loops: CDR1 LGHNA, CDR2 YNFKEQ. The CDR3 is CASSQDNPAGYSGTDTQYF. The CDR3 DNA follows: TGTGCCAGCAGCCAAGATAATCCAGCGGGGTATTCGGGCACAGATACGCAGTATTTT.